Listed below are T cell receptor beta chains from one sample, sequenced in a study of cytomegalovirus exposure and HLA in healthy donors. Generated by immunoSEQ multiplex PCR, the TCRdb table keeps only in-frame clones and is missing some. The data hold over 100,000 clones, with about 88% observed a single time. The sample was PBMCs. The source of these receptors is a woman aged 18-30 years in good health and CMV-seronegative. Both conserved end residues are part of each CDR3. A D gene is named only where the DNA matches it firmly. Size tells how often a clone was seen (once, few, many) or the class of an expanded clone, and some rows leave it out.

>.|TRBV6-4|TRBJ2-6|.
CASSDSSSGANVLTF
TGTGCCAGCAGCGACAGCTCCTCTGGGGCCAACGTCCTGACTTTC
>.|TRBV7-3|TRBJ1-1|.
CASSSTGFTEAFF
TGTGCCAGCAGCTCCACAGGGTTCACTGAAGCTTTCTTT
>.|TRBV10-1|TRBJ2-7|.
CARKRGNEQYF
TGCGCCAGAAAACGAGGGAACGAGCAGTACTTC
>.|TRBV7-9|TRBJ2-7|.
CASSPDSLYEQYF
TGTGCCAGCAGCCCGGACAGCCTCTACGAGCAGTACTTC
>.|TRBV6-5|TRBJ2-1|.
CASSYRGNEQFF
TGTGCCAGCAGTTACAGGGGGAATGAGCAGTTCTTC
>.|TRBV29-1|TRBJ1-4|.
CSVEGGDEKLFF
TGCAGCGTTGAAGGGGGCGATGAAAAACTGTTTTTT
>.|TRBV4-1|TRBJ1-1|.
CASSPHFRGLTEAFF
TGCGCCAGCAGCCCCCATTTTCGGGGGTTGACTGAAGCTTTCTTT
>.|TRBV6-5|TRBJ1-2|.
CASSPGGLYGYTF
TGTGCCAGCAGTCCGGGGGGACTCTATGGCTACACCTTC
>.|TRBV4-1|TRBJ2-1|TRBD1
CASSPYRGLRYNEQFF
TGCGCCAGCAGCCCGTACAGGGGCTTGAGGTACAATGAGCAGTTCTTC
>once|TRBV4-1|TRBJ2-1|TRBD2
CASSPAGGRNEQFF
TGCGCCAGCAGCCCCGCGGGGGGGCGAAATGAGCAGTTCTTC
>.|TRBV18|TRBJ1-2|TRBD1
CASSETGDGYTF
TGTGCCAGCTCAGAGACAGGGGACGGCTACACCTTC
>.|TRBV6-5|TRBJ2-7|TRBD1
CASSYSTGGWVEQYF
TGTGCCAGCAGTTACAGCACAGGGGGTTGGGTCGAGCAGTACTTC
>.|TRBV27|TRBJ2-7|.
CASSLGAAYEQYF
TGTGCCAGCAGTTTAGGGGCGGCGTACGAGCAGTACTTC